This paragraph covers one T cell receptor beta chain sequence. Its antigen is undetermined. The assay was immunoSEQ multiplex PCR, and TCRdb's table has in-frame clones only and misses some. Of 50,000 to 75,000 clones in the sample, about 94% are singletons; the top ten hold 0.38%. Germline CDR1 is SEHNR and CDR2 is FQNEAQ (reference sequence). The CDR3 loop spans 12 amino acids. Deletions cut 1 base from V and 3 bases from J, with 4 bases between. The sample originates from a study of graft-versus-host responses after intestinal transplantation. Study summary: Transplant types were multivisceral, liver-intestinal, or isolated intestinal.

Sequenced here: unstimulated CD4+ T cells sorted from spleen or lymph node cells, sampled before transplant. This clonotype originated in a human donor who was the organ donor for an intestinal transplant. The rearrangement joins TRBV7-9 to TRBJ2-7; D not certain. The CDR3 DNA follows: TGTGCCAGCAGCTTAGACCTCTACGAGCAGTACTTC. It translates to CASSLDLYEQYF.